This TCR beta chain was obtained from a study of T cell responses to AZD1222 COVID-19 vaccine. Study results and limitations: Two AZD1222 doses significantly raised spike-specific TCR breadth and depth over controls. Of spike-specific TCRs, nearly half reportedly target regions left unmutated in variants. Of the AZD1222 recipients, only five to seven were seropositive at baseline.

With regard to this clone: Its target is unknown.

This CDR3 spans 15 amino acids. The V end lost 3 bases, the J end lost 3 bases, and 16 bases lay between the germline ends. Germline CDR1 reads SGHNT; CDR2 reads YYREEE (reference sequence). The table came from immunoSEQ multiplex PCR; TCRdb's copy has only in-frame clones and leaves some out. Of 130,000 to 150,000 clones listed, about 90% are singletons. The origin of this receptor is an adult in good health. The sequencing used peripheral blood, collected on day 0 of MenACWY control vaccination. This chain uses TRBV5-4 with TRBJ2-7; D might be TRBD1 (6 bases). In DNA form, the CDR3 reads TGTGCCAGCAGCTCTGGCCAGGGGCGATTCTACGAGCAGTACTTC. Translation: CASSSGQGRFYEQYF. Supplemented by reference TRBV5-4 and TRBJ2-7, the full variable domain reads ETGVTQSPTHLIKTRGQQVTLRCSSQSGHNTVSWYQQALGQGPQFIFQYYREEENGRGNFPPRFSGLQFPNYSSELNVNALELDDSALYLCASSSGQGRFYEQYFGPGTRLTVT.